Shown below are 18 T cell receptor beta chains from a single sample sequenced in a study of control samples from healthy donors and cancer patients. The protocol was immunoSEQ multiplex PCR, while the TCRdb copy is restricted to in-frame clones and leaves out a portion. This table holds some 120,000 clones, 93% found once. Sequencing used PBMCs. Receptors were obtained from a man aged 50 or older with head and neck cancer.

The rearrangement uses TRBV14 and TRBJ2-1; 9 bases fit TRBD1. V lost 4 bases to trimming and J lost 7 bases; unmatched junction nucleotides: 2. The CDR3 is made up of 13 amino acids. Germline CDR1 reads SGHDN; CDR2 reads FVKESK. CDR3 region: CASSLDRGNEQFF. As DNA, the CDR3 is TGTGCCAGCAGCCTGGACAGGGGTAATGAGCAGTTCTTC.

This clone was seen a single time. CDR3 DNA sequence: TGTGCCAGCAGACCCACGGGCTATAGCAATCAGCCCCAGCATTTT. As protein: CASRPTGYSNQPQHF. The rearrangement uses TRBV7-2 and TRBJ1-5, with D unclear. Germline-derived CDR1 and CDR2 are SGHTA and FQGNSA. V lost 6 bases, J lost 0 bases, and 12 bases lay in between. The CDR3 contains 15 residues.

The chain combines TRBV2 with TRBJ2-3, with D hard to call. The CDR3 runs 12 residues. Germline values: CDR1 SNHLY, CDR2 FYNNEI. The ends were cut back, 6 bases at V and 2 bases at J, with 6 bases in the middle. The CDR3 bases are TGTGCCAGCAGAGTCTTCACAGATACGCAGTATTTT. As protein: CASRVFTDTQYF.

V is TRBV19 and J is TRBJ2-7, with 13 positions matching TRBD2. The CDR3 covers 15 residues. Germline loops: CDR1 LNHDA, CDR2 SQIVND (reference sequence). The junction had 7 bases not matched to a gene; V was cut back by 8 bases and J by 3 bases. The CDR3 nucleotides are TGTGCCAGTGCCAAGGGACTAGCGGGGATCTACGAGCAGTACTTC. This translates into CASAKGLAGIYEQYF.

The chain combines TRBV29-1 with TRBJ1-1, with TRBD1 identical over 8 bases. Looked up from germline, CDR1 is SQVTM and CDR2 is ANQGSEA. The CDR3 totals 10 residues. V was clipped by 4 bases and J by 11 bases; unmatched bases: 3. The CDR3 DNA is TGCAGCGTTGCCAGGACAGGGGCTTTCTTT. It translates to CSVARTGAFF.

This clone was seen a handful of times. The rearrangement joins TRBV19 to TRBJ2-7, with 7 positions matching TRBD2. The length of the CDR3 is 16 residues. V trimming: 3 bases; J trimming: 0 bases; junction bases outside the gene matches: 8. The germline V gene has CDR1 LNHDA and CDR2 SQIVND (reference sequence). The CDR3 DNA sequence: TGTGCCAGTAGTATCGTGCGAGCGGGGCTCTCCTACGAGCAGTACTTC. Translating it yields CASSIVRAGLSYEQYF.

CDR3 bases: TGTGCCAGCAGCTTGGGCGGACAGGCGATCTATGGCTACACCTTC. It is translated as CASSLGGQAIYGYTF. The chain recombines TRBV5-6 with TRBJ1-2; 7 nucleotides match TRBD1. CDR1 SGHDT and CDR2 YYEEEE come from the germline V gene. This CDR3 region has 15 residues. V was pared by 0 bases and J by 4 bases, with 6 bases of the junction left unmatched.

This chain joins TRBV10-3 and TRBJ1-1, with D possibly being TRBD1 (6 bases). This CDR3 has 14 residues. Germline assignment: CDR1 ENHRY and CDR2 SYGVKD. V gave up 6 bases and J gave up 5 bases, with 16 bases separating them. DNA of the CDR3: TGTGCCATCAGGGATACAGGGTTTGGGACTGAAGCTTTCTTT. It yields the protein CAIRDTGFGTEAFF.

The CDR3 is CASSKGLPRDYGYTF. The DNA for the CDR3 is TGTGCCAGCAGCAAAGGGCTACCCAGGGACTATGGCTACACCTTC. The chain joins TRBV21-1 to TRBJ1-2; the table's TRBD1 call for D was not verified on the DNA. TRBV21-1 is classified as a pseudogene. The CDR3 has 15 residues.

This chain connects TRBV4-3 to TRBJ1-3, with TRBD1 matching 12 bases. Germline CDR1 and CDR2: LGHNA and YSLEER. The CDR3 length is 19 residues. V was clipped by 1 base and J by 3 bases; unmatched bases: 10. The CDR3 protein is CASSQVFVGQGARGNTIYF. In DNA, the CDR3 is TGCGCCAGCAGCCAAGTGTTCGTGGGACAGGGGGCGCGTGGAAACACCATATATTTT.

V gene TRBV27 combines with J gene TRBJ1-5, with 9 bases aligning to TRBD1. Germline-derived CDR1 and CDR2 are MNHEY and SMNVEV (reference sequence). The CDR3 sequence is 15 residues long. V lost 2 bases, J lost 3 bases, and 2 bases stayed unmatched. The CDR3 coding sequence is TGTGCCAGCAGTTTAGGACAGGGGTACAATCAGCCCCAGCATTTT. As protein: CASSLGQGYNQPQHF.

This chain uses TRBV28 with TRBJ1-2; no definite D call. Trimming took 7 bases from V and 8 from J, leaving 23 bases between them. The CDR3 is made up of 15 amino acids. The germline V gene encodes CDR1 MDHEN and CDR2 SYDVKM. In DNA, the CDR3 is TGTGCCAGCACCACCTCTAAGGCGGTGGGGTCCGGCTACACCTTC. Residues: CASTTSKAVGSGYTF.

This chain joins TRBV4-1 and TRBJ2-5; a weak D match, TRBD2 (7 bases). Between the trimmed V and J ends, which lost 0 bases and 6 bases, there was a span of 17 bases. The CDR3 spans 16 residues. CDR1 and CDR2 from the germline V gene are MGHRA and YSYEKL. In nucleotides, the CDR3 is TGCGCCAGCAGCCAAGATCCGGCGGGGGCGGGGAAGACCCAGTACTTC. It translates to CASSQDPAGAGKTQYF.

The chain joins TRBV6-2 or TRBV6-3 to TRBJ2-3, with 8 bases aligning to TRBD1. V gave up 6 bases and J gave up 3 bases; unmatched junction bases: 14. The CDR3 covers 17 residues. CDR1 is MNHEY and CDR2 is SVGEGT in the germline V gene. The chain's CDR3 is CASSSMDRVKLTDTQYF. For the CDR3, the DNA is TGTGCCAGCAGCTCCATGGACAGGGTAAAGTTAACAGATACGCAGTATTTT.

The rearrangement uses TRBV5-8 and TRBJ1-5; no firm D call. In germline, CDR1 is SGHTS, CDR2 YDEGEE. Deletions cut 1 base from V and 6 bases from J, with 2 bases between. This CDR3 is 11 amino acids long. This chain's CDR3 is CASSLSQPQHF. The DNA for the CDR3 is TGTGCCAGCAGCTTGAGTCAGCCCCAGCATTTT.

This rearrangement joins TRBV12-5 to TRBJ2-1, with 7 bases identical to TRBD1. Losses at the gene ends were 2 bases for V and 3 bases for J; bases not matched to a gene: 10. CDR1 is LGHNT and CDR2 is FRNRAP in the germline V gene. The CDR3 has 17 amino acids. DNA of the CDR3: TGTGCTAGTGGTTTGTACCTTGAGACAGGGCACTACAATGAGCAGTTCTTC. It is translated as CASGLYLETGHYNEQFF.

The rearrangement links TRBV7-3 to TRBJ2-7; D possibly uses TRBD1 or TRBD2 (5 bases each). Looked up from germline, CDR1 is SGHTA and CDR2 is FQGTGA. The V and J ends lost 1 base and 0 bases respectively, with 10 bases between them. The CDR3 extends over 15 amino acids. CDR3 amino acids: CASSLRGGGSYEQYF. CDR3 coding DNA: TGTGCCAGCAGCTTAAGGGGTGGGGGCTCCTACGAGCAGTACTTC.

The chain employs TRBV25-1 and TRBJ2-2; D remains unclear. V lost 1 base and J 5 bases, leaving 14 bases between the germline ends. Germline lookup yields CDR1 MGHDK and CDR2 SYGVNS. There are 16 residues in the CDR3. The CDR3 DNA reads TGTGCCAGCAGTGAATCCCTGGGCCTAGGGACCGGGGAGCTGTTTTTT. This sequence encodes CASSESLGLGTGELFF.